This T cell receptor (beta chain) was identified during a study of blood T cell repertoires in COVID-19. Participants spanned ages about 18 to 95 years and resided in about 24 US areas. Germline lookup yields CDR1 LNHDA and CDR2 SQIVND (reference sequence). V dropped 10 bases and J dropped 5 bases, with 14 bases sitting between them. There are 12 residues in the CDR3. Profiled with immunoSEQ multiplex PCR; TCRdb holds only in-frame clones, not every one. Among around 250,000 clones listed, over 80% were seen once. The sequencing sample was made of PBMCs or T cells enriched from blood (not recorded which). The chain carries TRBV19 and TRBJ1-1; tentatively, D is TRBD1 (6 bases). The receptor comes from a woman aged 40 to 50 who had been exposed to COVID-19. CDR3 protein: CATQGYGTEAFF. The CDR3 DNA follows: TGTGCCACCCAGGGGTATGGGACTGAAGCTTTCTTT. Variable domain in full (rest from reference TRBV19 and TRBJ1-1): DGGITQSPKYLFRKEGQNVTLSCEQNLNHDAMYWYRQDPGQGLRLIYYSQIVNDFQKGDIAEGYSVSREKKESFPLTVTSAQKNPTAFYLCATQGYGTEAFFGQGTRLTVV.